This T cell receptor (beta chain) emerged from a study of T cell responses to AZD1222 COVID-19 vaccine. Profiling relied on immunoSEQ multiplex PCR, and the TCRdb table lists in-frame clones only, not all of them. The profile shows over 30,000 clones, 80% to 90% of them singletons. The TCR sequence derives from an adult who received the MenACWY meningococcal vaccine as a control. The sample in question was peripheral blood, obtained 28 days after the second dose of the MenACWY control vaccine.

The CDR3 DNA follows: TGTGCCAGCAGCTTATCGAGGGATCCGGTCACCGGGGAGCTGTTTTTT. It codes for CASSLSRDPVTGELFF. The V call is TRBV7-9, the J call TRBJ2-2; perhaps TRBD2 as D (5 bases). Trimming left V 2 bases short and J 4 bases short, with 14 bases between. Germline loops: CDR1 SEHNR, CDR2 FQNEAQ (reference sequence). This CDR3 is built from 16 residues.